This T cell receptor (beta chain) derives from a study of shared clonotypes between healthy human individuals. Study background: Three CD4 naive, three CD4 memory, two CD8 naive and one CD8 memory plate were used per donor.

CDR3 length equals 13 residues. Germline CDR1 is SEHNR and CDR2 is FQNEAQ (reference sequence). The donors, healthy adults who were HIV-negative, had experienced no recent acute infections or vaccinations. Investigators divided CD4+ cells into CD45RA+ naive and CD45RA-negative memory subsets. This clone is a singleton in its sample. At one boundary the junction diverges from the germline segment, which might be a read error. The authors loaded 150 to 250 ng DNA, around 30,000 T cell genomes, into sorted-subset replicate PCRs. Sequencing used immunoSEQ multiplex PCR; TCRdb keeps in-frame clones, though not all of them. The data contain approximately 1,500,000 clones, more than 95% of them singletons.

The sequenced material came from naive CD4+ T cells sorted from blood. Documented subset: CD45RA+ positively selected. This chain connects TRBV7-9 to TRBJ2-7; D is undetermined. The TCR comes from a man aged 25 to 40 in good health. CDR3 in amino acids: CASSLGLKYEQYF. The CDR3 DNA reads TGTGCTAGCAGCTTAGGGCTAAAGTACGAGCAGTACTTC.